These 28 T cell receptor beta chains share one sample of origin, sequenced in a study of cytomegalovirus exposure and HLA in healthy donors. Assay used: immunoSEQ multiplex PCR; TCRdb lists only in-frame clones, some missing. The sample contains approximately 160,000 clones, around 92% of which appear only once. The source material was PBMCs. These receptors originate from a woman aged 18-29 years in good health and CMV-seropositive.

The chain combines TRBV7-9 with TRBJ2-1; 7 bases align to TRBD2. Germline loops: CDR1 SEHNR, CDR2 FQNEAQ (reference sequence). Unmatched junction bases numbered 0, after V lost 1 base and J lost 6 bases. The CDR3 extends over 13 amino acids. For the CDR3, the DNA is TGTGCCAGCAGCTTAGGGACTAGCAATGAGCAGTTCTTC. Translating it yields CASSLGTSNEQFF.

This clone was detected only once. The chain carries TRBV5-4 and TRBJ1-5, with a possible D match to TRBD1 (6 bases). CDR3 length: 15 amino acids. Trimming cost V 2 bases and J 6 bases, with 15 bases left between them. The germline V gene has CDR1 SGHNT and CDR2 YYREEE (reference sequence). The DNA of the CDR3 is TGTGCCAGCAGCTTAAACAGGGTCCTTAGTCAGCCCCAGCATTTT. Protein sequence: CASSLNRVLSQPQHF.

The chain has TRBV9 and TRBJ2-7; TRBD2 matches at 7 bases. Germline V gives CDR1 SGDLS, CDR2 YYNGEE. Germline trimming cut 0 bases from V and 2 bases from J; bases unmatched to any gene: 5. CDR3 length: 15 residues. CDR3 sequence: CASSVGWLAAYEQYF. The CDR3 DNA reads TGTGCCAGCAGCGTAGGGTGGCTAGCGGCCTACGAGCAGTACTTC.

The rearrangement links TRBV27 to TRBJ1-1; weak D call: TRBD1 (6 bases). This CDR3 comprises 15 residues. Germline assignment: CDR1 MNHEY and CDR2 SMNVEV (reference sequence). The V gene lost 2 bases and the J gene lost 6 bases, with 16 bases spanning the gap. Here the CDR3 DNA reads TGTGCCAGCAGTTTAATAGGACCCCCAGGGGCTGAAGCTTTCTTT. This codes for CASSLIGPPGAEAFF.

The J gene is TRBJ1-5, the V gene TRBV10-3; 9 bases match TRBD1. Germline CDR1 ENHRY, CDR2 SYGVKD. Trimming at V came to 6 bases and at J to 6 bases, leaving 3 bases not matched to a gene. CDR3 length: 13 amino acids. The CDR3 spells CAIRQGAGQPQHF. In DNA form, the CDR3 reads TGTGCCATCAGACAGGGGGCTGGTCAGCCCCAGCATTTT.

This rearrangement joins TRBV5-1 to TRBJ2-5; 14 bases agree with TRBD2. The CDR3 extends over 16 amino acids. Germline values: CDR1 SGHRS, CDR2 YFSETQ. Unmatched junction bases numbered 3, after V lost 0 bases and J lost 5 bases. The CDR3 sequence: CASSLEGTSGSETQYF. For the CDR3, the DNA is TGCGCCAGCAGCTTGGAAGGGACTAGCGGGAGTGAGACCCAGTACTTC.

This rearrangement joins TRBV9 to TRBJ1-1; maybe TRBD1 (5 bases). Trimming took 0 bases from V and 4 from J, leaving 7 bases between them. From germline, CDR1 is SGDLS and CDR2 YYNGEE. The CDR3 contains 13 residues. As DNA, the CDR3 is TGTGCCAGCAGCGTAGCAGGGCGCACTGAAGCTTTCTTT. Translated, it gives CASSVAGRTEAFF.

V usage is TRBV27 and J usage is TRBJ2-1; D remains unclear. Germline CDR1 reads MNHEY; CDR2 reads SMNVEV (reference sequence). The CDR3 covers 14 residues. V was shortened by 4 bases and J by 0 bases, with 7 bases between the two germline ends. The DNA of the CDR3 is TGTGCCAGCAGTTCCGTCAGCTCCTACAATGAGCAGTTCTTC. Protein product: CASSSVSSYNEQFF.

This chain connects TRBV4-1 to TRBJ1-5, with D uncertain. The CDR3 is made up of 13 amino acids. V lost 2 bases and J 9 bases, leaving 11 bases between the germline ends. Germline V CDR1 and CDR2: MGHRA, YSYEKL. The CDR3: CASSQMAPGPQHF. The CDR3 nucleotides are TGCGCCAGCAGCCAAATGGCCCCGGGGCCCCAGCATTTT.

This chain links TRBV7-9 with TRBJ1-4; TRBD1 matches 9 bases. Germline CDR1 is SEHNR and CDR2 is FQNEAQ (reference sequence). The CDR3 covers 16 residues. Losses at the gene ends were 2 bases for V and 4 bases for J; bases not matched to a gene: 5. CDR3 sequence reads: CASSLYRGQNNEKLFF. The CDR3, as DNA: TGTGCCAGCAGCTTATACAGGGGGCAAAATAATGAAAAACTGTTTTTT.

The V gene is TRBV9, the J gene TRBJ2-5; TRBD2 aligns across 10 bases. V shed 0 bases, J shed 5 bases, and the junction held 10 bases outside the gene matches. This CDR3 comprises 17 residues. Germline CDR1 and CDR2: SGDLS and YYNGEE. CDR3 DNA: TGTGCCAGCAGCGTAGGCGCTAGCGGGAGTGGGGCGGAGACCCAGTACTTC. It codes for CASSVGASGSGAETQYF.

The V and J genes are TRBV2 and TRBJ2-5, with 8 positions matching TRBD2. The CDR3 spans 13 residues. Germline lookup yields CDR1 SNHLY and CDR2 FYNNEI. With 5 bases clipped from V and 5 bases from J, the junction kept 4 bases outside the gene matches. The CDR3 protein is CASSQRERETQYF. The CDR3 coding sequence is TGTGCCAGCAGTCAGCGGGAGAGGGAGACCCAGTACTTC.

The gene calls are TRBV5-4 and TRBJ1-2; D uncertain. Trimming shortened V by 0 bases and J by 5 bases, and 8 bases separated the two germline ends. The CDR3 consists of 13 residues. Germline V gives CDR1 SGHNT, CDR2 YYREEE (reference sequence). The CDR3 nucleotides are TGTGCCAGCAGCTTGGAGCGGCCATATGGCTACACCTTC. This encodes CASSLERPYGYTF.

The chain carries TRBV13 and TRBJ2-7; the match to TRBD2 covers 11 bases. The CDR3 is 16 amino acids. The germline V gene encodes CDR1 PRHDT and CDR2 FYEKMQ (reference sequence). The V segment lost 0 bases and the J segment 4 bases; nucleotides outside the gene matches: 5. The CDR3 coding sequence is TGTGCCAGCAGCTTAGGCCTAGCGGGAGGTAGGTACGAGCAGTACTTC. Its protein is CASSLGLAGGRYEQYF. The variable domain in full, with the rest retrieved from reference TRBV13 and TRBJ2-7, is AAGVIQSPRHLIKEKRETATLKCYPIPRHDTVYWYQQGPGQDPQFLISFYEKMQSDKGSIPDRFSAQQFSDYHSELNMSSLELGDSALYFCASSLGLAGGRYEQYFGPGTRLTVT.

V usage is TRBV10-3 and J usage is TRBJ2-1; D is ambiguous. The CDR3 loop spans 15 amino acids. Germline V gives CDR1 ENHRY, CDR2 SYGVKD. With 0 bases removed from V and 2 bases from J, the gap between germline ends came to 8 bases. The CDR3, as DNA: TGTGCCATCAGTGAGTCAATTACTACCTACAATGAGCAGTTCTTC. It yields the protein CAISESITTYNEQFF.

V and J are TRBV20-1 and TRBJ2-7; D uncertain. Germline values: CDR1 DFQATT, CDR2 SNEGSKA (reference sequence). The CDR3 loop spans 11 amino acids. The V and J ends lost 4 bases and 3 bases respectively, with 7 bases between them. The DNA of the CDR3 is TGCAGTGCTAACGGAGACTACGAGCAGTACTTC. Its protein product is CSANGDYEQYF.

For this clone: The sample holds other DNA sequences that translate to the same CDR3. The chain combines TRBV6-5 with TRBJ2-1, with TRBD2 matching over 13 bases. CDR3 size: 15 residues. CDR1 and CDR2 from the germline V gene are MNHEY and SVGAGI. The V segment lost 6 bases and the J segment 6 bases; nucleotides outside the gene matches: 5. CDR3 sequence (DNA): TGTGCCAGCAGCCAGACTAGCGGGAGGTTCAATGAGCAGTTCTTC. Translation: CASSQTSGRFNEQFF.

DNA for the CDR3: TGTGCCATCAGTGAGTCGGGACTCATGAACACTGAAGCTTTCTTT. Its protein is CAISESGLMNTEAFF. J is TRBJ1-1 and V is TRBV10-3, with D possibly being TRBD1 (5 bases). V lost 0 bases, J lost 0 bases, and 8 bases lay in between. Germline CDR1 and CDR2: ENHRY and SYGVKD. CDR3 length: 15 amino acids.

This chain connects TRBV11-2 to TRBJ2-1, with D possibly matching TRBD2 (5 bases). Trimming took off 5 bases at V and 5 bases at J, with 19 bases between the two ends. There are 16 residues in the CDR3. CDR1 and CDR2 (germline): SGHAT, FQNNGV. Here the CDR3 reads CASSLIASKSHNEQFF. CDR3 coding DNA: TGTGCCAGCAGCCTAATAGCGAGTAAGAGTCACAATGAGCAGTTCTTC. The complete variable domain, with remaining parts taken from reference TRBV11-2 and TRBJ2-1, reads EAGVAQSPRYKIIEKRQSVAFWCNPISGHATLYWYQQILGQGPKLLIQFQNNGVVDDSQLPKDRFSAERLKGVDSTLKIQPAKLEDSAVYLCASSLIASKSHNEQFFGPGTRLTVL.

CDR3 nucleotides: TGTGCCAGCAGTCTGTACCAAGAGACCCAGTACTTC. This codes for CASSLYQETQYF. The chain has TRBV6-5 and TRBJ2-5; D uncertain. This CDR3 is built from 12 residues. Trimming shortened V by 5 bases and J by 0 bases, and 4 bases separated the two germline ends. The germline CDR1 and CDR2 sequences are MNHEY and SVGAGI.

The chain combines TRBV19 with TRBJ2-7, with 7 bases matching TRBD1. Trimming cost V 8 bases and J 5 bases; bases outside gene matches: 9. Per germline, CDR1 LNHDA and CDR2 SQIVND (reference sequence). The CDR3 consists of 13 residues. This CDR3 is CASSLGTVNEQYF. DNA for the CDR3: TGTGCCAGTTCTCTCGGGACAGTCAACGAGCAGTACTTC.

The genes are TRBV11-2 and TRBJ2-7; D perhaps matches TRBD1 (5 bases). The length of the CDR3 is 13 residues. The V gene's germline CDR1 is SGHAT and CDR2 FQNNGV. With 4 bases removed from V and 3 bases from J, the gap between germline ends came to 10 bases. CDR3 residues: CASSSRDFYEQYF. The DNA of the CDR3 is TGTGCCAGCAGCTCCAGGGATTTCTACGAGCAGTACTTC.

The rearrangement joins TRBV6-4 to TRBJ2-1, with TRBD2 matching 10 bases. This CDR3 is built from 14 residues. V shed 7 bases and J 8 bases; nucleotides not matched to a gene: 8. Germline CDR1 reads MRHNA; CDR2 reads SNTAGT. The chain's CDR3 is CASKRSSGSDEQFF. The CDR3 DNA reads TGTGCCAGCAAGCGTTCTAGCGGGAGCGATGAGCAGTTCTTC.

The rearrangement uses TRBV18 and TRBJ2-3, with TRBD2 as a possible D gene (6 bases). The V gene's germline CDR1 is KGHSH and CDR2 LQKENI. Trimming removed 2 bases from V and 2 bases from J, with 17 bases in between. The CDR3 covers 17 residues. The CDR3 spells CASSPWGGVGFTDTQYF. The CDR3 bases are TGTGCCAGCTCACCATGGGGAGGAGTTGGGTTCACAGATACGCAGTATTTT.

The chain employs TRBV27 and TRBJ2-5; 9 bases align to TRBD2. CDR1 is MNHEY and CDR2 is SMNVEV in the germline V gene (reference sequence). The CDR3 runs 15 residues. Trimming removed 5 bases from V and 5 bases from J; junction bases left unmatched: 9. Written as DNA, the CDR3 is TGTGCCAGCAGTATTAGCGGGAGAGGCTATGAGACCCAGTACTTC. Encoded protein: CASSISGRGYETQYF.

The rearrangement joins TRBV4-1 to TRBJ2-3; 10 positions match TRBD2. Germline lookup yields CDR1 MGHRA and CDR2 YSYEKL. The CDR3 is 20 residues long. V shed 1 base and J 3 bases; nucleotides not matched to a gene: 16. CDR3 bases: TGCGCCAGCAGCCAAGGTGCCAGCGGGAGGGCCGGTGGGCAAACAGATACGCAGTATTTT. This translates into CASSQGASGRAGGQTDTQYF.

This clone was observed once. The rearrangement joins TRBV6-1 to TRBJ2-3, with D tentatively TRBD2 (7 bases). From germline, CDR1 is MNHNS and CDR2 SASEGT. The CDR3 runs to 15 residues. V lost 5 bases to trimming and J lost 4 bases, with 16 bases between them. CDR3 loop: CASSPRGGKSDTQYF. The DNA of the CDR3 is TGTGCCAGCAGTCCTAGGGGGGGAAAGTCAGATACGCAGTATTTT.

This chain links TRBV7-9 with TRBJ1-1; a possible D gene is TRBD1 (5 bases). Trimming pared 1 base from V and 5 bases from J, leaving 11 bases between. Germline V gives CDR1 SEHNR, CDR2 FQNEAQ (reference sequence). CDR3 size: 14 residues. The CDR3 here is CASSLGIGATEAFF. DNA for the CDR3: TGTGCCAGCAGCTTAGGTATAGGGGCTACTGAAGCTTTCTTT. Supplemented by reference TRBV7-9 and TRBJ1-1, the full variable domain reads DTGVSQNPRHKITKRGQNVTFRCDPISEHNRLYWYRQTLGQGPEFLTYFQNEAQLEKSRLLSDRFSAERPKGSFSTLEIQRTEQGDSAMYLCASSLGIGATEAFFGQGTRLTVV.